One and the same sample provided the 27 T cell receptor beta chains below, sequenced in a study of blood T cell repertoires in COVID-19 (dated by TCRdb to the early 2020s). Library preparation employed the immunoSEQ multiplex PCR assay. Not all clones reach the TCRdb copy of this immuneACCESS table, which keeps in-frame sequences only. Checked studies attribute under half of the gap to unresolved V genes and leave the rest unexplained. The sample table holds 110,000 to 150,000 clones, of which approximately 80% were seen once. 4.5% to 6% of the sample rests with the top ten. What was sequenced was peripheral blood. All receptors derive from a woman in her forties or fifties with acute or convalescent COVID-19.

This clone was counted between two and nine times. The rearrangement links TRBV18 to TRBJ2-7, with 11 bases that match TRBD2. In germline, CDR1 is KGHSH, CDR2 LQKENI. The CDR3 loop spans 16 amino acids. V was clipped by 2 bases and J by 6 bases; unmatched bases: 9. The CDR3 loop is CASSPILAGGKSEQYF. DNA for the CDR3: TGTGCCAGCTCACCAATATTAGCGGGGGGGAAGAGCGAGCAGTACTTC.

The chain uses TRBV30 and TRBJ2-3, with D perhaps matching TRBD1 (5 bases). This CDR3 has 15 amino acids. V was shortened by 5 bases and J by 4 bases, with 19 bases between the two germline ends. Germline-derived CDR1 and CDR2 are GTSNPN and SVGIG (reference sequence). DNA of the CDR3: TGTGCCTGGGGACCATGGGGCAGGCGAGCAGATACGCAGTATTTT. Translation gives CAWGPWGRRADTQYF.

The chain combines TRBV5-8 with TRBJ1-4; a possible D gene is TRBD1 (5 bases). The V gene lost 2 bases and the J gene lost 5 bases, with 10 bases spanning the gap. The CDR3 consists of 14 residues. Germline CDR1 SGHTS, CDR2 YDEGEE. In DNA form, the CDR3 reads TGTGCCAGCAGCTTTCGACAGATGAATGAAAAACTGTTTTTT. Its translation is CASSFRQMNEKLFF.

This clone was recorded once. The V gene is TRBV6-5, the J gene TRBJ1-1, with TRBD1 as a possible D gene (5 bases). The CDR3 consists of 14 residues. V shed 2 bases and J shed 5 bases, with 12 bases lying between them. CDR1 and CDR2 (germline): MNHEY, SVGAGI. Here the CDR3 reads CASSYDSFRTEAFF. Here the CDR3 DNA reads TGTGCCAGCAGTTACGACAGTTTTCGAACTGAAGCTTTCTTT.

The V and J genes are TRBV5-1 and TRBJ2-1, with D possibly being TRBD2 (5 bases). The length of the CDR3 is 13 residues. V was cut by 7 bases and J by 5 bases, with 13 bases left in between. From germline, CDR1 is SGHRS and CDR2 YFSETQ. CDR3 region: CASSLGLDNEQFF. The CDR3, as DNA: TGCGCCAGCTCACTCGGACTGGACAATGAGCAGTTCTTC.

The V call is TRBV4-3, the J call TRBJ1-2; 7 bases line up with TRBD1. The germline V gene encodes CDR1 LGHNA and CDR2 YSLEER. The CDR3 has 14 residues. Trimming at V came to 3 bases and at J to 8 bases, leaving 9 bases not matched to a gene. CDR3 sequence: CASSHDSGGRGYTF. The CDR3 DNA is TGCGCCAGCAGCCATGACTCAGGGGGAAGGGGCTACACCTTC.

V gene TRBV18 combines with J gene TRBJ2-7, with 8 nucleotides matching TRBD2. This CDR3 region has 15 residues. V shed 2 bases and J 5 bases; nucleotides not matched to a gene: 8. Germline V lookup: CDR1 KGHSH, CDR2 LQKENI. CDR3 nucleotide sequence: TGTGCCAGCTCACCAGCCCCCGGGGGGGTCGACGAGCAGTACTTC. Its protein product is CASSPAPGGVDEQYF.

This clone was counted once. J is TRBJ1-2 and V is TRBV2; 9 bases map to TRBD1. The CDR3 contains 16 residues. V was pared by 6 bases and J by 4 bases, with 12 bases of the junction left unmatched. Germline CDR1 is SNHLY and CDR2 is FYNNEI. The CDR3 nucleotides are TGTGCCAGCAGCCCCCGGACAGGGGCAGACGGCTATGGCTACACCTTC. The encoded protein is CASSPRTGADGYGYTF.

The J gene is TRBJ2-7, the V gene TRBV2; 7 positions match TRBD2. Germline V gives CDR1 SNHLY, CDR2 FYNNEI. This CDR3 is 14 amino acids long. With V trimmed by 8 bases and J by 5 bases, 12 bases remained unmatched. As DNA, the CDR3 is TGTGCCAGCGACGGTGGACTAGGAACTCACGAGCAGTACTTC. It translates to CASDGGLGTHEQYF.

V and J are TRBV9 and TRBJ2-2; no firm D call. The V gene lost 2 bases and the J gene lost 5 bases, with 7 bases spanning the gap. CDR1 is SGDLS, CDR2 YYNGEE, per germline. The CDR3 is made up of 13 amino acids. This CDR3 reads CASSVWATGELFF. The CDR3 nucleotides are TGTGCCAGCAGCGTTTGGGCGACCGGGGAGCTGTTTTTT.

The J gene is TRBJ1-3, the V gene TRBV18, with 8 bases matching TRBD1. This CDR3 comprises 15 residues. Germline assignment: CDR1 KGHSH and CDR2 LQKENI. J lost 4 bases, V lost 3 bases, and 5 bases had no gene match. The CDR3 loop reads CASSPDGQGGNTIYF. CDR3 DNA: TGTGCCAGCTCACCGGACGGACAGGGAGGAAACACCATATATTTT.

The genes are TRBV29-1 and TRBJ2-2, with D unresolved. This CDR3 region has 13 residues. Trimming removed 4 bases at V and 7 bases at J, with 13 bases between. Germline-derived CDR1 and CDR2 are SQVTM and ANQGSEA. CDR3 amino acids: CSVARSYGGELFF. The CDR3 coding sequence is TGCAGCGTTGCTCGATCTTACGGCGGGGAGCTGTTTTTT.

The gene calls are TRBV5-4 and TRBJ2-3; a weak D match, TRBD1 (9 bases). V was shortened by 5 bases and J by 3 bases, with 16 bases between the two germline ends. The germline V gene encodes CDR1 SGHNT and CDR2 YYREEE (reference sequence). CDR3 length: 15 amino acids. The CDR3 reads CASSTGGGRTDTQYF. In nucleotides, the CDR3 is TGTGCCAGCAGTACAGGGGGCGGGAGGACAGATACGCAGTATTTT.

The chain carries TRBV9 and TRBJ2-2; D ambiguous. V was trimmed by 1 base and J by 4 bases, leaving 5 bases between them. The V gene's germline CDR1 is SGDLS and CDR2 YYNGEE. The CDR3 is 13 amino acids. Written as DNA, the CDR3 is TGTGCCAGCAGCGTAATGAGCACCGGGGAGCTGTTTTTT. It specifies CASSVMSTGELFF. Combining the CDR3 with reference TRBV9 and TRBJ2-2 gives the whole variable domain DSGVTQTPKHLITATGQRVTLRCSPRSGDLSVYWYQQSLDQGLQFLIQYYNGEERAKGNILERFSAQQFPDLHSELNLSSLELGDSALYFCASSVMSTGELFFGEGSRLTVL.

In its sample, this clone was seen a few times. The V and J genes are TRBV12-5 and TRBJ2-1; the D is unclear. The V end lost 7 bases, the J end lost 3 bases, and 13 bases lay between the germline ends. Per germline, CDR1 LGHNT and CDR2 FRNRAP. The CDR3 sequence is 14 residues long. Here the CDR3 DNA reads TGTGCTAGTGCCGAGTGGTCTCGCTACAATGAGCAGTTCTTC. This codes for CASAEWSRYNEQFF.

V is TRBV7-6 and J is TRBJ1-6; TRBD1 might be the D (6 bases). This CDR3 contains 12 residues. Germline values: CDR1 SGHVS, CDR2 FNYEAQ. The V end was cut by 1 base, the J end by 14 bases, with 9 bases between. The CDR3: CASSLDRATLHF. The CDR3 coding sequence is TGTGCCAGCAGCTTAGACAGGGCGACCCTCCACTTT.

The chain carries TRBV7-2 and TRBJ1-2, with 7 bases identical to TRBD1. Germline values: CDR1 SGHTA, CDR2 FQGNSA. Trimming cost V 7 bases and J 2 bases; bases outside gene matches: 10. The CDR3 sequence is 15 residues long. CDR3 DNA sequence: TGTGCCAGCACAAACGACAGGGTGGGAAACTATGGCTACACCTTC. Protein product: CASTNDRVGNYGYTF. Variable domain in full (rest from reference TRBV7-2 and TRBJ1-2): GAGVSQSPSNKVTEKGKDVELRCDPISGHTALYWYRQSLGQGLEFLIYFQGNSAPDKSGLPSDRFSAERTGGSVSTLTIQRTQQEDSAVYLCASTNDRVGNYGYTFGSGTRLTVV.

The V gene is TRBV6-2 or TRBV6-3, the J gene TRBJ1-2; 9 nucleotides align to TRBD1. V shed 1 base, J shed 4 bases, and the junction held 1 base outside the gene matches. CDR1 and CDR2 from the germline V gene are MNHEY and SVGEGT. The CDR3 spans 14 residues. CDR3 DNA: TGTGCCAGCAGTTACTGGGACAGGGTCTATGGCTACACCTTC. This codes for CASSYWDRVYGYTF.

The genes are TRBV6-5 and TRBJ1-1, with D perhaps TRBD1 (5 bases). Trimming removed 10 bases at V and 1 base at J, with 13 bases between. The germline gives CDR1 MNHEY, CDR2 SVGAGI. This CDR3 has 13 amino acids. The CDR3 reads CAIAWGSNTEAFF. CDR3 bases: TGTGCCATCGCCTGGGGCTCGAACACTGAAGCTTTCTTT.

This clone was recorded only once. CDR3 in amino acids: CAWSVRDTEAFF. CDR3 nucleotide sequence: TGTGCCTGGAGTGTCCGGGACACTGAAGCTTTCTTT. The chain uses TRBV30 and TRBJ1-1, with D unresolved. The CDR3 totals 12 residues. The germline V gene encodes CDR1 GTSNPN and CDR2 SVGIG (reference sequence). V dropped 0 bases and J dropped 3 bases, with 5 bases sitting between them. The full variable domain, completed using reference TRBV30 and TRBJ1-1, is SQTIHQWPATLVQPVGSPLSLECTVEGTSNPNLYWYRQAAGRGLQLLFYSVGIGQISSEVPQNLSASRPQDRQFILSSKKLLLSDSGFYLCAWSVRDTEAFFGQGTRLTVV.

The J gene is TRBJ2-1, the V gene TRBV5-4; tentatively, D is TRBD2 (7 bases). V lost 0 bases, J lost 4 bases, and 14 bases lay in between. The CDR3 runs 16 residues. Per germline, CDR1 SGHNT and CDR2 YYREEE (reference sequence). The CDR3 sequence is CASSLDIRGAYNEQFF. CDR3 nucleotide sequence: TGTGCCAGCAGCTTGGATATCCGGGGGGCTTACAATGAGCAGTTCTTC. Based on the CDR3 plus reference TRBV5-4 and TRBJ2-1, the full variable domain is ETGVTQSPTHLIKTRGQQVTLRCSSQSGHNTVSWYQQALGQGPQFIFQYYREEENGRGNFPPRFSGLQFPNYSSELNVNALELDDSALYLCASSLDIRGAYNEQFFGPGTRLTVL.

This rearrangement joins TRBV7-2 to TRBJ2-2; perhaps TRBD2 as D (7 bases). Germline lookup yields CDR1 SGHTA and CDR2 FQGNSA. The CDR3 totals 16 residues. V was clipped by 0 bases and J by 5 bases, with 13 bases between them. CDR3 residues: CASSLAGGPQTGELFF. The DNA of the CDR3 is TGTGCCAGCAGCTTAGCGGGGGGGCCCCAAACCGGGGAGCTGTTTTTT. Variable domain in full (rest from reference TRBV7-2 and TRBJ2-2): GAGVSQSPSNKVTEKGKDVELRCDPISGHTALYWYRQSLGQGLEFLIYFQGNSAPDKSGLPSDRFSAERTGGSVSTLTIQRTQQEDSAVYLCASSLAGGPQTGELFFGEGSRLTVL.

CDR3 coding DNA: TGTGCCAGCAAACTCAACACTGAAGCTTTCTTT. Its translation: CASKLNTEAFF. This chain joins TRBV12-3 or TRBV12-4 and TRBJ1-1; D gene uncertain. The CDR3 loop spans 11 amino acids. V lost 7 bases and J lost 2, with 5 bases in between.

On this clone itself: At one end, the junction sequence differs from germline, possibly due to a read error. This sequence joins TRBV30 and TRBJ2-5, with D possibly being TRBD2 (5 bases). Germline V lookup: CDR1 GTSNPN, CDR2 SVGIG (reference sequence). This CDR3 spans 16 amino acids. The CDR3 coding sequence is TGTACCTGGAGTTCGGGGAGCGGACCATCGGCGGAGACCCAGTACTTC. This translates into CTWSSGSGPSAETQYF.

This chain uses TRBV7-2 with TRBJ2-5; D is ambiguous. The CDR3 runs 13 residues. V lost 5 bases and J 4 bases, leaving 11 bases between the germline ends. CDR1 and CDR2 (germline): SGHTA, FQGNSA. CDR3 protein: CASSQSHRETQYF. CDR3 DNA: TGTGCCAGCAGCCAATCTCACAGAGAGACCCAGTACTTC.

This chain uses TRBV7-8 with TRBJ2-1; TRBD2 agrees at 15 bases. V trimming: 5 bases; J trimming: 9 bases; junction bases outside the gene matches: 5. The CDR3 extends over 15 amino acids. From germline, CDR1 is SGHVS and CDR2 FQNEAQ. DNA for the CDR3: TGTGCCAGCAGCCTGGGACTAGCGGGGGGTAGTGAGCAGTTCTTC. It codes for CASSLGLAGGSEQFF.

The chain recombines TRBV10-3 with TRBJ2-1; 9 bases align to TRBD1. The V segment lost 3 bases and the J segment 5 bases; nucleotides outside the gene matches: 5. There are 15 residues in the CDR3. Germline values: CDR1 ENHRY, CDR2 SYGVKD. CDR3 amino acids: CAISERGQGDNEQFF. The DNA of the CDR3 is TGTGCCATCAGTGAAAGGGGACAGGGTGACAATGAGCAGTTCTTC.